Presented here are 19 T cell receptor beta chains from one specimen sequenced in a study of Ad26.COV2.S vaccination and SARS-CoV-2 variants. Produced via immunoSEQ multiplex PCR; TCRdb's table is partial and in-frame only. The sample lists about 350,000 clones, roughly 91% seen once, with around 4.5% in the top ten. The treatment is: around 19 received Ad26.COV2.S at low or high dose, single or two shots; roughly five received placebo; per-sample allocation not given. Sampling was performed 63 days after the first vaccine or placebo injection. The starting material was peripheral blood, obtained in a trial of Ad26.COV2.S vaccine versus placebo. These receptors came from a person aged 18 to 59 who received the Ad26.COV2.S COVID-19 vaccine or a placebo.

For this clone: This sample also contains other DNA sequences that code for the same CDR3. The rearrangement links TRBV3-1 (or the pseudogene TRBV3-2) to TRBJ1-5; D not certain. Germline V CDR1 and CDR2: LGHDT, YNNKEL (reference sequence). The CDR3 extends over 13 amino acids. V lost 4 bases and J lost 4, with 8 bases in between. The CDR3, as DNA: TGTGCCAGCAGCCTTCGAGGGAATCAGCCCCAGCATTTT. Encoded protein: CASSLRGNQPQHF.

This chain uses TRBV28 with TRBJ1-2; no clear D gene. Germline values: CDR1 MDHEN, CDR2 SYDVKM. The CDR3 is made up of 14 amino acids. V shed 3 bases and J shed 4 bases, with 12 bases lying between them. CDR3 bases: TGTGCCAGCAGTTTGAGAGACATACTCTATGGCTACACCTTC. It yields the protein CASSLRDILYGYTF.

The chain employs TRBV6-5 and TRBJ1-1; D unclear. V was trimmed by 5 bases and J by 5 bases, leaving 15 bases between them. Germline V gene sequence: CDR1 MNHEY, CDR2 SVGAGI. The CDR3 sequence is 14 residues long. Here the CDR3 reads CASSNSPWGTEAFF. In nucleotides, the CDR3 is TGTGCCAGCAGTAATTCCCCCTGGGGTACTGAAGCTTTCTTT.

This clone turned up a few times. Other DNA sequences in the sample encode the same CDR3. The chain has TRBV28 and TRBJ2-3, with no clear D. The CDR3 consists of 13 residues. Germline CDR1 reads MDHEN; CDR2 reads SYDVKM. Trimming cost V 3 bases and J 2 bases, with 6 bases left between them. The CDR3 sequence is CASSFASTDTQYF. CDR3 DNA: TGTGCCAGCAGTTTCGCATCCACAGATACGCAGTATTTT.

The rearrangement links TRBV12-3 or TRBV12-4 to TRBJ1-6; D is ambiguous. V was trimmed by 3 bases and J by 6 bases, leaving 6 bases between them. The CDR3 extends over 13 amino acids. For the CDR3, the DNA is TGTGCCAGCAGTTTGGTGGGTAATTCACCCCTCCACTTT. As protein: CASSLVGNSPLHF.

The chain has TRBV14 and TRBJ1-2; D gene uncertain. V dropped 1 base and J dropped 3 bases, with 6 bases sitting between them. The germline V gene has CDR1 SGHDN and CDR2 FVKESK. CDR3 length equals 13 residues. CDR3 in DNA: TGTGCCAGCAGCCAAGCAGTCTACTATGGCTACACCTTC. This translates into CASSQAVYYGYTF.

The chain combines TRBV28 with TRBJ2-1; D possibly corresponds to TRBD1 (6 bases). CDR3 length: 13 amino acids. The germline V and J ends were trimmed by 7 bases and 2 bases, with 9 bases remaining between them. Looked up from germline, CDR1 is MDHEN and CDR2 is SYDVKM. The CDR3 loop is CASKGDAYNEQFF. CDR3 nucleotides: TGTGCCAGCAAGGGGGACGCCTACAATGAGCAGTTCTTC. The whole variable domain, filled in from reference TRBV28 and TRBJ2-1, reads DVKVTQSSRYLVKRTGEKVFLECVQDMDHENMFWYRQDPGLGLRLIYFSYDVKMKEKGDIPEGYSVSREKKERFSLILESASTNQTSMYLCASKGDAYNEQFFGPGTRLTVL.

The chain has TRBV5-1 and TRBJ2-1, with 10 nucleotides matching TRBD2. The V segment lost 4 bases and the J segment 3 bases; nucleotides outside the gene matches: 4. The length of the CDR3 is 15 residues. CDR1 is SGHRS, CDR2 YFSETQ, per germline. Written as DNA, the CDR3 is TGCGCCAGCAGCCCCCTAGCGGGAGACTACAATGAGCAGTTCTTC. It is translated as CASSPLAGDYNEQFF. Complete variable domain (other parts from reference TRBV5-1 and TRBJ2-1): KAGVTQTPRYLIKTRGQQVTLSCSPISGHRSVSWYQQTPGQGLQFLFEYFSETQRNKGNFPGRFSGRQFSNSRSEMNVSTLELGDSALYLCASSPLAGDYNEQFFGPGTRLTVL.

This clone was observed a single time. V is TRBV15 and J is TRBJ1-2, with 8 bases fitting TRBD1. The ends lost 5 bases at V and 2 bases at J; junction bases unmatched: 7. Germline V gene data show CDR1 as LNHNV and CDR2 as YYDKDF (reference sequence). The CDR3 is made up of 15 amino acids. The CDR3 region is CATSPTDRGNYGYTF. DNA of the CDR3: TGTGCCACCAGCCCGACTGACAGGGGAAACTATGGCTACACCTTC.

The CDR3 region is CASSLEVREYEQYF. For the CDR3, the DNA is TGCGCCAGCAGCTTGGAAGTCAGGGAGTACGAGCAGTACTTC. The V gene is TRBV5-1, the J gene TRBJ2-7; tentatively, D is TRBD1 or TRBD2 (5 bases each). Trimming shortened V by 0 bases and J by 4 bases, and 11 bases separated the two germline ends. Germline loops: CDR1 SGHRS, CDR2 YFSETQ. This CDR3 contains 14 residues.

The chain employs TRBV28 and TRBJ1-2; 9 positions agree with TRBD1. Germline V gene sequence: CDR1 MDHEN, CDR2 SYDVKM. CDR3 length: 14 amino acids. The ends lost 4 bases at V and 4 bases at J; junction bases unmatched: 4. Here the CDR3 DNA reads TGTGCCAGCAGTTACGACAGGGGGAGCTATGGCTACACCTTC. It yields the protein CASSYDRGSYGYTF.

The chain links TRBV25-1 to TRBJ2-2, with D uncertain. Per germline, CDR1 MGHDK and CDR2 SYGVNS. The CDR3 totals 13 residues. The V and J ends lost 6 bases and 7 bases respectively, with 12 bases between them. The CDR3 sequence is CASSPPVVGELFF. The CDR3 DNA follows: TGTGCCAGCAGCCCCCCGGTGGTCGGGGAGCTGTTTTTT.

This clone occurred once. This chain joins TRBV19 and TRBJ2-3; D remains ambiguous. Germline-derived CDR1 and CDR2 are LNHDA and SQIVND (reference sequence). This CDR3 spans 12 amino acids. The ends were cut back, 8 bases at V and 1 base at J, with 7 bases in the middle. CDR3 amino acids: CASGFGTDTQYF. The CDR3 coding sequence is TGTGCCAGTGGTTTCGGCACAGATACGCAGTATTTT.

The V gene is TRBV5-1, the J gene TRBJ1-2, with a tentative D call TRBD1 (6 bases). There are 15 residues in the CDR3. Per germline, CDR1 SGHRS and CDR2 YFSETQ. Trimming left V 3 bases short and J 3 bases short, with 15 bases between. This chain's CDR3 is CASSSGQETYYGYTF. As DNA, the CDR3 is TGCGCCAGCAGCTCGGGACAAGAGACTTACTATGGCTACACCTTC.

CDR3 sequence reads: CASSLVPSGEQFF. The CDR3 coding sequence is TGTGCCAGCAGCTTAGTACCTAGCGGTGAGCAGTTCTTC. The V gene is TRBV11-2, the J gene TRBJ2-1; 7 bases line up with TRBD2. The CDR3 is made up of 13 amino acids. After removal of 1 base from V and 9 bases from J, the junction contained 3 bases not matched to a gene. Per the germline V gene, CDR1 is SGHAT and CDR2 is FQNNGV.

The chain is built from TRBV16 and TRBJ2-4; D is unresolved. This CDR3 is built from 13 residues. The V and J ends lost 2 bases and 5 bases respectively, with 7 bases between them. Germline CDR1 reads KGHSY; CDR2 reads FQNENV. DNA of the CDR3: TGTGCCAGCAGCCAAGGTCTCGAAAACATTCAGTACTTC. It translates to CASSQGLENIQYF.

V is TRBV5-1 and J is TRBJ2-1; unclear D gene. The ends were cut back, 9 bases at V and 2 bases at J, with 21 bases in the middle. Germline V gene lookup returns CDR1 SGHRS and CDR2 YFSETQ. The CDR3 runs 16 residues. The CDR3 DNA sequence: TGCGCCAACCCACACCACAATTTCCGGCCCTACAATGAGCAGTTCTTC. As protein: CANPHHNFRPYNEQFF.

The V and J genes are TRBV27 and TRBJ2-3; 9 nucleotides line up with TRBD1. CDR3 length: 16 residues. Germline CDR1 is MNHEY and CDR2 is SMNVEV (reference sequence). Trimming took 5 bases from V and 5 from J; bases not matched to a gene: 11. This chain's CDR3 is CASSGGTGNIVDTQYF. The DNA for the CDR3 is TGTGCCAGCAGTGGTGGGACAGGGAATATCGTAGATACGCAGTATTTT.

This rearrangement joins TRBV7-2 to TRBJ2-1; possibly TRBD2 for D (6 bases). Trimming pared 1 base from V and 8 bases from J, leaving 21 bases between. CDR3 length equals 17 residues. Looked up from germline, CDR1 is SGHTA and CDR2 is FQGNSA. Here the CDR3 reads CASSLGRGPGVADEQFF. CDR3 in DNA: TGTGCCAGCAGCTTAGGGAGGGGTCCTGGCGTCGCTGATGAGCAGTTCTTC.